A selection of T cell receptor beta chains follows, all from one sample in a study of beta chain features in type 1 diabetes. Only in-frame clones appear in the TCRdb table, and some are missing; sequencing was by immunoSEQ multiplex PCR. Of around 250,000 clones listed, 20% were seen once; the top ten hold roughly 0.028%. Input material: naive CD4+ T cells from blood. Source of these receptors: a woman in her thirties or forties with type 1 diabetes. Both conserved end residues are part of each CDR3. Each record gives: D gene, V gene, clone size, J gene, CDR3 protein, CDR3 DNA. A D gene is named only where the DNA matches it firmly. Size tells how often a clone was seen (once, few, many) or the class of an expanded clone, and some rows leave it out.

d_gene: TRBD1; v_gene: TRBV7-2; abundance: .; j_gene: TRBJ2-3; CDR3aa: CASSRKGTESTDTQYF; CDR3nt: TGTGCCAGCAGCCGGAAGGGGACAGAGAGCACAGATACGCAGTATTTT
d_gene: .; v_gene: TRBV9; abundance: .; j_gene: TRBJ2-6; CDR3aa: CASSVDQGISSGANVLTF; CDR3nt: TGTGCCAGCAGCGTAGATCAGGGGATCAGCTCTGGGGCCAACGTCCTGACTTTC
d_gene: TRBD2; v_gene: TRBV7-9; abundance: .; j_gene: TRBJ2-1; CDR3aa: CASSLAGLANEQFF; CDR3nt: TGTGCCAGCAGCTTAGCGGGACTAGCGAATGAGCAGTTCTTC
d_gene: .; v_gene: TRBV25-1; abundance: .; j_gene: TRBJ1-2; CDR3aa: CASSRGTDYGYTF; CDR3nt: TGTGCCAGCAGCAGGGGCACTGACTATGGCTACACCTTC
d_gene: .; v_gene: TRBV9; abundance: few; j_gene: TRBJ1-2; CDR3aa: CASSPGGLYGYTF; CDR3nt: TGTGCCAGCAGCCCGGGGGGACTCTATGGCTACACCTTC
d_gene: TRBD2; v_gene: TRBV30; abundance: few; j_gene: TRBJ2-6; CDR3aa: CACAGGTGANVLTF; CDR3nt: TGTGCCTGCGCGGGAGGCACTGGGGCCAACGTCCTGACTTTC
d_gene: .; v_gene: TRBV28; abundance: few; j_gene: TRBJ2-4; CDR3aa: CASSLAENIQYF; CDR3nt: TGTGCCAGCAGTTTGGCGGAAAACATTCAGTACTTC
d_gene: .; v_gene: TRBV5-1; abundance: .; j_gene: TRBJ1-4; CDR3aa: CASSFGIEGEKLFF; CDR3nt: TGCGCCAGCAGCTTCGGGATAGAGGGTGAAAAACTGTTTTTT
d_gene: TRBD1; v_gene: TRBV28; abundance: .; j_gene: TRBJ2-2; CDR3aa: CASRFRDRDSGELFF; CDR3nt: TGTGCCAGCAGATTTAGGGACAGGGACTCCGGGGAGCTGTTTTTT
d_gene: TRBD1; v_gene: TRBV25-1; abundance: few; j_gene: TRBJ2-2; CDR3aa: CASSAGTGAGTGELFF; CDR3nt: TGTGCCAGCAGTGCGGGGACAGGGGCGGGCACCGGGGAGCTGTTTTTT
d_gene: .; v_gene: TRBV4-3; abundance: .; j_gene: TRBJ2-3; CDR3aa: CASSHALSGTQYF; CDR3nt: TGCGCCAGCAGCCATGCCCTTTCGGGTACGCAGTATTTT
d_gene: .; v_gene: TRBV29-1; abundance: .; j_gene: TRBJ2-7; CDR3aa: CSVVGDSYEQYF; CDR3nt: TGCAGCGTTGTAGGGGACTCCTACGAGCAGTACTTC
d_gene: .; v_gene: TRBV28; abundance: .; j_gene: TRBJ1-5; CDR3aa: CASSKTGIGSKSNQPQHF; CDR3nt: TGTGCCAGCAGTAAGACAGGTATAGGTAGTAAGAGCAATCAGCCCCAGCATTTT
d_gene: TRBD1; v_gene: TRBV29-1; abundance: few; j_gene: TRBJ2-7; CDR3aa: CSVRQGDSYEQYF; CDR3nt: TGCAGCGTCCGACAGGGGGACTCCTACGAGCAGTACTTC
d_gene: .; v_gene: TRBV2; abundance: .; j_gene: TRBJ1-5; CDR3aa: CASSEVTGYSNQPQHF; CDR3nt: TGTGCCAGCAGTGAAGTAACAGGCTATAGCAATCAGCCCCAGCATTTT
d_gene: .; v_gene: TRBV7-3; abundance: .; j_gene: TRBJ1-2; CDR3aa: CASSPGQRRDGYTF; CDR3nt: TGTGCCAGCAGCCCAGGACAGCGAAGGGATGGCTACACCTTC
d_gene: .; v_gene: TRBV29-1; abundance: .; j_gene: TRBJ2-1; CDR3aa: CSGGGGSSYNEQFF; CDR3nt: TGCAGCGGGGGGGGCGGGAGCTCCTACAATGAGCAGTTCTTC
d_gene: TRBD2; v_gene: TRBV5-1; abundance: .; j_gene: TRBJ2-1; CDR3aa: CASSAKGSGGRSSYNEQFF; CDR3nt: TGCGCCAGCAGCGCCAAAGGCAGCGGGGGTAGAAGCTCCTACAATGAGCAGTTCTTC
d_gene: .; v_gene: TRBV15; abundance: .; j_gene: TRBJ2-5; CDR3aa: CATSKRGETQYF; CDR3nt: TGTGCCACCTCGAAACGGGGAGAGACCCAGTACTTC
d_gene: .; v_gene: TRBV7-8; abundance: few; j_gene: TRBJ1-1; CDR3aa: CASTGSGTMGITTEAFF; CDR3nt: TGTGCCAGCACAGGCTCCGGGACAATGGGGATCACTACTGAAGCTTTCTTT
d_gene: .; v_gene: TRBV19; abundance: .; j_gene: TRBJ1-6; CDR3aa: CASSIGLLDNSPLHF; CDR3nt: TGTGCCAGTAGTATCGGACTCCTGGACAATTCACCCCTCCACTTT
d_gene: TRBD1; v_gene: TRBV2; abundance: .; j_gene: TRBJ2-5; CDR3aa: CASSEQGAGETQYF; CDR3nt: TGTGCCAGCAGTGAACAGGGGGCGGGAGAGACCCAGTACTTC
d_gene: TRBD2; v_gene: TRBV6-5; abundance: .; j_gene: TRBJ2-5; CDR3aa: CASSYNSGRGETQYF; CDR3nt: TGTGCCAGCAGTTATAATAGCGGGAGGGGTGAGACCCAGTACTTC
d_gene: TRBD1; v_gene: TRBV28; abundance: .; j_gene: TRBJ2-1; CDR3aa: CASSKDRGGHNEQFF; CDR3nt: TGTGCCAGCAGCAAGGACAGGGGCGGCCACAATGAGCAGTTCTTC
d_gene: TRBD1; v_gene: TRBV5-6; abundance: few; j_gene: TRBJ1-1; CDR3aa: CASSLDRVVVNTEAFF; CDR3nt: TGTGCCAGCAGCCTGGACAGGGTAGTGGTGAACACTGAAGCTTTCTTT
d_gene: .; v_gene: TRBV4-3; abundance: few; j_gene: TRBJ2-6; CDR3aa: CASSQVLGAVSGANVLTF; CDR3nt: TGCGCCAGCAGCCAAGTACTGGGTGCGGTCTCTGGGGCCAACGTCCTGACTTTC
d_gene: .; v_gene: TRBV30; abundance: .; j_gene: TRBJ2-3; CDR3aa: CAWSSGPSTDTQYF; CDR3nt: TGTGCCTGGAGTAGCGGCCCTAGCACAGATACGCAGTATTTT
d_gene: .; v_gene: TRBV14; abundance: few; j_gene: TRBJ2-1; CDR3aa: CASSPQSSYNEQFF; CDR3nt: TGTGCCAGCAGCCCACAGAGCTCCTACAATGAGCAGTTCTTC
d_gene: .; v_gene: TRBV18; abundance: .; j_gene: TRBJ2-3; CDR3aa: CASSLLGDTQYF; CDR3nt: TGTGCCAGCTCATTACTAGGGGATACGCAGTATTTT
d_gene: .; v_gene: TRBV29-1; abundance: .; j_gene: TRBJ1-5; CDR3aa: CSVPGTGAGNQPQHF; CDR3nt: TGCAGCGTCCCGGGGACTGGGGCGGGCAATCAGCCCCAGCATTTT
d_gene: .; v_gene: TRBV7-9; abundance: .; j_gene: TRBJ2-5; CDR3aa: CASSLAGQTQYF; CDR3nt: TGTGCCAGCAGCTTAGCGGGCCAGACCCAGTACTTC
d_gene: TRBD1; v_gene: TRBV5-1; abundance: .; j_gene: TRBJ1-5; CDR3aa: CASRNGQGPVNQPQHF; CDR3nt: TGCGCCAGCAGGAATGGACAGGGGCCCGTCAATCAGCCCCAGCATTTT
d_gene: .; v_gene: TRBV4-1; abundance: few; j_gene: TRBJ2-5; CDR3aa: CASSQERFAETQYF; CDR3nt: TGCGCCAGCAGCCAAGAACGATTCGCGGAGACCCAGTACTTC
d_gene: TRBD1; v_gene: TRBV27; abundance: few; j_gene: TRBJ1-1; CDR3aa: CASSPLGQGGNTEAFF; CDR3nt: TGTGCCAGCTCTCCTTTGGGACAGGGTGGGAACACTGAAGCTTTCTTT
d_gene: .; v_gene: TRBV25-1; abundance: few; j_gene: TRBJ2-3; CDR3aa: CASSENGRTDTQYF; CDR3nt: TGTGCCAGCAGTGAAAACGGGAGAACAGATACGCAGTATTTT
d_gene: .; v_gene: TRBV9; abundance: few; j_gene: TRBJ2-1; CDR3aa: CASSVRGYEQFF; CDR3nt: TGTGCCAGCAGCGTACGGGGTTATGAGCAGTTCTTC
d_gene: .; v_gene: TRBV15; abundance: few; j_gene: TRBJ1-2; CDR3aa: CATSRDQGTTYLNYGYTF; CDR3nt: TGTGCCACCAGCAGAGATCAGGGAACGACCTACTTGAACTATGGCTACACCTTC
d_gene: .; v_gene: TRBV7-9; abundance: .; j_gene: TRBJ1-1; CDR3aa: CASSPVNTEAFF; CDR3nt: TGTGCCAGCAGCCCAGTTAACACTGAAGCTTTCTTT
d_gene: .; v_gene: TRBV4-1; abundance: .; j_gene: TRBJ2-5; CDR3aa: CASSHPREEETQYF; CDR3nt: TGCGCCAGCAGCCACCCCAGGGAGGAAGAGACCCAGTACTTC
d_gene: .; v_gene: TRBV15; abundance: .; j_gene: TRBJ2-7; CDR3aa: CATSPLSGDEQYF; CDR3nt: TGTGCCACCAGCCCTCTTTCGGGTGATGAGCAGTACTTC
d_gene: .; v_gene: TRBV7-3; abundance: .; j_gene: TRBJ1-1; CDR3aa: CASKRMNTEAFF; CDR3nt: TGTGCCAGCAAGCGGATGAACACTGAAGCTTTCTTT
d_gene: .; v_gene: TRBV25-1; abundance: .; j_gene: TRBJ1-2; CDR3aa: CASRVWTAKYGYTF; CDR3nt: TGTGCCAGCAGGGTTTGGACAGCAAAGTATGGCTACACCTTC
d_gene: TRBD1; v_gene: TRBV9; abundance: .; j_gene: TRBJ1-1; CDR3aa: CASSRDRGTKSNTEAFF; CDR3nt: TGTGCCAGCAGCAGGGACAGGGGTACGAAATCTAACACTGAAGCTTTCTTT
d_gene: TRBD1; v_gene: TRBV30; abundance: .; j_gene: TRBJ2-1; CDR3aa: CAWSHRDRAYNEQFF; CDR3nt: TGTGCCTGGAGTCACCGGGACAGGGCCTACAATGAGCAGTTCTTC
d_gene: .; v_gene: TRBV2; abundance: .; j_gene: TRBJ1-3; CDR3aa: CASSVRDSGNTIYF; CDR3nt: TGTGCCAGCAGTGTCAGGGATTCTGGAAACACCATATATTTT
d_gene: .; v_gene: TRBV18; abundance: .; j_gene: TRBJ1-5; CDR3aa: CASSPPTGTQPQHF; CDR3nt: TGTGCCAGCTCACCACCAACAGGGACGCAGCCCCAGCATTTT
d_gene: TRBD1; v_gene: TRBV5-6; abundance: .; j_gene: TRBJ2-7; CDR3aa: CASSLGDRGYEQYF; CDR3nt: TGTGCCAGCAGCTTGGGAGACAGGGGCTACGAGCAGTACTTC
d_gene: .; v_gene: TRBV5-1; abundance: few; j_gene: TRBJ1-1; CDR3aa: CASSLGAPPTEAFF; CDR3nt: TGCGCCAGCAGCTTGGGGGCCCCCCCCACTGAAGCTTTCTTT
d_gene: TRBD1; v_gene: TRBV30; abundance: .; j_gene: TRBJ2-1; CDR3aa: CAWSVQGAGEQFF; CDR3nt: TGTGCCTGGAGTGTACAGGGGGCTGGAGAGCAGTTCTTC